This TCR beta chain appears in the sequencing data of a study of PD-1 blockade in classical Hodgkin lymphoma. CDR1 and CDR2 from the germline V gene are SGHDN and FVKESK. V gave up 1 base and J gave up 8 bases, with 12 bases separating them. This CDR3 comprises 14 residues. This clone was observed a single time. Its antigen is unidentified. The study, taken as a whole, reports: What drove the repertoire differences, possibly disease activity or prior therapy, has not been defined. Healthy donors were reported to have higher baseline TCR diversity than newly diagnosed patients.

Time point of the sample: cycle 4 day 1 (C4D1), after less than 7 weeks of nivolumab. Each patient relapsed following autologous stem cell transplantation, and prior brentuximab vedotin exposure differed. Investigators obtained CD8+ T cells from thawed PBMCs by magnetic negative selection. Sequencing used immunoSEQ multiplex PCR; TCRdb keeps in-frame clones, though not all of them. The table records nearly 7,000 clones, around three fifths of them present only once. This clonotype was sampled from a human donor with classical Hodgkin lymphoma. This chain connects TRBV14 to TRBJ2-1; no clear D. The sample consisted of CD8+ T cells from blood, taken before the fourth cycle of nivolumab. The CDR3 here is CASSQVDLRDEQFF. CDR3 DNA sequence: TGTGCCAGCAGCCAAGTGGACCTCCGGGATGAGCAGTTCTTC.